This T cell receptor (beta chain) was captured by sequencing in a study of metastatic and nonmetastatic thyroid tumors. Until they underwent thyroid surgery, no patient had received any treatment. Through MiXCR, TCRdb re-clonotyped the PCR reads. Of roughly 13,000 clones in the sample, approximately 30% were seen once. The V end was cut by 1 base, the J end by 5 bases, with 15 bases between. The germline gives CDR1 SGHRS, CDR2 YFSETQ. There are 15 residues in the CDR3. Sequenced input: tumor tissue. The chain has TRBV5-1 and TRBJ1-2; D gene ambiguous. This clonotype was sampled from a female donor with papillary thyroid cancer or a benign thyroid nodule (not recorded which). Some clones in this sample may be carry-over from other donors' samples. CDR3: CASSLLSAGGYGYTF. In nucleotides, the CDR3 is TGCGCCAGCAGCTTGTTATCGGCAGGAGGATATGGCTACACCTTC.